The table lists the clone carrying this T cell receptor (beta chain) with many counts. These data come from a study of Graves' ophthalmopathy and Graves' hyperthyroidism. Germline CDR1 is MNHEY and CDR2 is SVGEGT. CDR3 length: 15 residues. The V gene lost 6 bases and the J gene lost 3 bases, with 16 bases spanning the gap. From RNA, the CDR3 regions of TCR beta chains were amplified and sequenced. Following a first-round RT-PCR that used HTBI primers, a second-round multiplex PCR was carried out. TCRdb analysed the multiplex PCR reads with MiXCR anew, one entry per CDR3 protein. The sample lists a few hundred thousand distinct CDR3 sequences; around 21% were seen once. Exclusion criteria comprised other autoimmune diseases, uncontrolled infections, pregnancy or lactation in patients. A diagnosis was made from clinical symptoms together with serum thyroxine, TRAb, thyroid ultrasound and orbital computed tomography. What supplied the PBMCs was about 10 ml of fresh peripheral blood.

The chain has TRBV6-2 or TRBV6-3 and TRBJ2-3; D might be TRBD1 or TRBD2, each matching 5 bases. The source material was peripheral blood. The TCR originated in a young woman with stable Graves' hyperthyroidism. The CDR3 protein is CASSSDGARTDTQYF. The CDR3 nucleotides are TGTGCCAGCAGCTCAGACGGGGCTAGGACAGATACGCAGTATTTT.